Presented here are 31 T cell receptor beta chains from one specimen sequenced in a study of T-cell memory formation after mild COVID-19. TCRdb processed the 5' RACE reads anew with MiXCR; each CDR3 protein has one entry. This sample has fewer than 350,000 distinct CDR3 sequences, with more than 15% found just once. The sequencing sample was made of PBMCs or a T cell subset sorted from them (not recorded which). Every receptor here comes from a man between 18 and 35 years old who had mild COVID-19 (a few samples of this study predate the infection). Cell type and time point are not known.

The chain has TRBV4-3 and TRBJ2-1; no definite D call. The germline gives CDR1 LGHNA, CDR2 YSLEER. Trimming pared 0 bases from V and 0 bases from J, leaving 9 bases between. CDR3 length equals 16 residues. The CDR3 nucleotides are TGCGCCAGCAGCCAAGAGTTGGCGAGCTCCTACAATGAGCAGTTCTTC. Amino acid sequence: CASSQELASSYNEQFF.

The chain couples TRBV9 to TRBJ1-6; 8 bases line up with TRBD1. Germline assignment: CDR1 SGDLS and CDR2 YYNGEE. The CDR3 loop spans 15 amino acids. Germline trimming cut 4 bases from V and 8 bases from J; bases unmatched to any gene: 8. The CDR3 here is CASSSRTGRDSPLHF. The CDR3 DNA follows: TGTGCCAGCAGCTCGCGGACAGGGCGGGATTCACCCCTCCACTTT. The whole variable domain, remainder taken from reference TRBV9 and TRBJ1-6, is DSGVTQTPKHLITATGQRVTLRCSPRSGDLSVYWYQQSLDQGLQFLIQYYNGEERAKGNILERFSAQQFPDLHSELNLSSLELGDSALYFCASSSRTGRDSPLHFGNGTRLTVT.

The rearrangement links TRBV6-5 to TRBJ1-6; 8 nucleotides match TRBD1. Germline CDR1 is MNHEY and CDR2 is SVGAGI. The CDR3 loop spans 15 amino acids. The junction had 7 bases not matched to a gene; V was cut back by 5 bases and J by 7 bases. CDR3: CASSATGGTNSPLHF. The DNA of the CDR3 is TGTGCCAGCAGTGCAACAGGGGGTACCAATTCACCCCTCCACTTT.

This clonotype was counted only a few times. The J gene is TRBJ1-1, the V gene TRBV4-1; the D is unclear. Per germline, CDR1 MGHRA and CDR2 YSYEKL. Between the trimmed V and J ends, which lost 4 bases and 6 bases, there was a span of 21 bases. This CDR3 is 16 amino acids long. CDR3 sequence (DNA): TGCGCCAGCAGCCGCGGTTTACGTGACCTTAAATCTGAAGCTTTCTTT. This encodes CASSRGLRDLKSEAFF.

This clonotype was found a few times. The chain has TRBV5-1 and TRBJ2-1; 8 nucleotides align to TRBD2. Trimming took 4 bases from V and 6 from J; bases not matched to a gene: 9. CDR3 length: 15 amino acids. Germline CDR1 reads SGHRS; CDR2 reads YFSETQ. The CDR3, as DNA: TGCGCCAGCAGCGCAGGACTAGCTGTAATCAATGAGCAGTTCTTC. Amino acids: CASSAGLAVINEQFF.

This chain connects TRBV20-1 to TRBJ2-3, with 11 bases that match TRBD2. V lost 3 bases and J lost 1; bases outside the gene matches: 6. Germline V lookup: CDR1 DFQATT, CDR2 SNEGSKA (reference sequence). The CDR3 has 16 residues. The CDR3 is CSASGLAGGRTDTQYF. Here the CDR3 DNA reads TGCAGTGCTAGCGGTCTAGCGGGGGGCCGCACAGATACGCAGTATTTT.

The V gene is TRBV9, the J gene TRBJ2-3; D gene ambiguous. The length of the CDR3 is 12 residues. The germline gives CDR1 SGDLS, CDR2 YYNGEE. The V and J ends lost 4 bases and 5 bases respectively, with 8 bases between them. For the CDR3, the DNA is TGTGCCAGCAGCCTGTCAAAAGATACGCAGTATTTT. Residues: CASSLSKDTQYF.

V usage is TRBV7-9 and J usage is TRBJ1-5; possibly TRBD1 for D (6 bases). The CDR3 has 16 residues. The V gene's germline CDR1 is SEHNR and CDR2 FQNEAQ (reference sequence). V lost 5 bases and J lost 0, with 14 bases in between. CDR3 bases: TGTGCCAGCAGCCCCGGACAGCAGTATAGCAATCAGCCCCAGCATTTT. Its translation is CASSPGQQYSNQPQHF.

This sequence joins TRBV29-1 and TRBJ2-7; 11 positions agree with TRBD1. CDR1 and CDR2 from the germline V gene are SQVTM and ANQGSEA. After removal of 7 bases from V and 2 bases from J, the junction contained 1 base not matched to a gene. The CDR3 extends over 12 amino acids. The CDR3, as DNA: TGCAGCGGGGACAGGGGGACCTACGAGCAGTACTTC. Its translation is CSGDRGTYEQYF.

This clonotype has more than one count but fewer than ten. V gene TRBV12-3 or TRBV12-4 combines with J gene TRBJ1-4; possibly TRBD1 for D (5 bases). The CDR3 has 15 residues. Trimming shortened V by 7 bases and J by 0 bases, and 12 bases separated the two germline ends. CDR3 nucleotides: TGTGCCAGCACCTGGGGGGGGGCAACTAATGAAAAACTGTTTTTT. It translates to CASTWGGATNEKLFF.

The chain combines TRBV7-9 with TRBJ1-1; no clear D. The length of the CDR3 is 15 residues. Germline CDR1 is SEHNR and CDR2 is FQNEAQ (reference sequence). V was cut by 1 base and J by 5 bases, with 14 bases left in between. The CDR3, as DNA: TGTGCCAGCAGCTTAGTAGGAGGGTTTGGGACTGAAGCTTTCTTT. Protein product: CASSLVGGFGTEAFF.

This clonotype has only a few counts. The chain uses TRBV18 and TRBJ2-7; 8 positions agree with TRBD1. J gave up 3 bases and V 8 bases, and 6 bases lay outside the gene matches. This CDR3 comprises 13 residues. The germline gives CDR1 KGHSH, CDR2 LQKENI. CDR3 sequence reads: CASAGQGHYEQYF. CDR3 sequence (DNA): TGTGCCAGCGCCGGACAGGGTCACTACGAGCAGTACTTC.

This clonotype was counted many times. This chain links TRBV27 with TRBJ2-1; D is unresolved. CDR1 and CDR2 (germline): MNHEY, SMNVEV (reference sequence). The germline V and J ends were trimmed by 2 bases and 10 bases, with 6 bases remaining between them. This CDR3 has 11 amino acids. The CDR3 loop reads CASSLGLEQFF. In DNA form, the CDR3 reads TGTGCCAGCAGTTTAGGATTAGAGCAGTTCTTC.

The chain recombines TRBV4-3 with TRBJ2-3; perhaps TRBD2 as D (5 bases). Looked up from germline, CDR1 is LGHNA and CDR2 is YSLEER. V was trimmed by 2 bases and J by 4 bases, leaving 19 bases between them. This CDR3 comprises 17 residues. The CDR3 spells CASSQNLALKYADTQYF. CDR3 DNA sequence: TGCGCCAGCAGCCAAAACCTAGCCCTGAAGTATGCAGATACGCAGTATTTT.

The gene calls are TRBV4-1 and TRBJ2-4, with 9 bases lining up with TRBD2. This CDR3 has 20 amino acids. Per germline, CDR1 MGHRA and CDR2 YSYEKL. V shed 4 bases, J shed 0 bases, and the junction held 16 bases outside the gene matches. CDR3 sequence: CASSREEGVAGALAKNIQYF. The CDR3 DNA reads as TGCGCCAGCAGCCGGGAAGAAGGGGTAGCGGGGGCCTTAGCCAAAAACATTCAGTACTTC.

The rearrangement uses TRBV7-9 and TRBJ1-1; D gene uncertain. Germline values: CDR1 SEHNR, CDR2 FQNEAQ (reference sequence). The CDR3 runs 13 residues. Between the trimmed V and J ends, which lost 5 bases and 4 bases, there was a span of 11 bases. DNA of the CDR3: TGTGCCAGCAGCGCCCATCGGGGCACTGAAGCTTTCTTT. Translation: CASSAHRGTEAFF.

There are a few counts of this clonotype. The chain combines TRBV6-6 with TRBJ1-2, with D perhaps matching TRBD1 (5 bases). Per the germline V gene, CDR1 is MNHNY and CDR2 is SVGAGI (reference sequence). The CDR3 totals 15 residues. V was shortened by 9 bases and J by 7 bases, with 24 bases between the two germline ends. CDR3 sequence reads: CASSPDGALGGGYTF. CDR3 coding DNA: TGTGCCAGTTCCCCCGATGGGGCGCTTGGGGGTGGCTACACCTTC.

CDR3 sequence reads: CASSQGGGRVFHEQYF. CDR3 DNA: TGTGCCAGCAGCCAAGGAGGAGGGAGGGTATTCCACGAGCAGTACTTC. This rearrangement joins TRBV14 to TRBJ2-7; TRBD2 matches 7 bases. With 1 base clipped from V and 5 bases from J, the junction kept 11 bases outside the gene matches. The CDR3 sequence is 16 residues long. In germline, CDR1 is SGHDN, CDR2 FVKESK.

Ten or more counts support this clonotype. The CDR3 loop reads CATSGNREETQYF. As DNA, the CDR3 is TGTGCCACCAGCGGAAACAGGGAAGAGACCCAGTACTTC. The V gene is TRBV15, the J gene TRBJ2-5, with a possible D match to TRBD1 (6 bases). CDR1 is LNHNV and CDR2 is YYDKDF in the germline V gene (reference sequence). The CDR3 sequence is 13 residues long. Trimming left V 5 bases short and J 3 bases short, with 10 bases between.

This chain links TRBV28 with TRBJ2-3; 8 bases line up with TRBD2. The junction had 6 bases not matched to a gene; V was cut back by 7 bases and J by 0 bases. Germline CDR1 is MDHEN and CDR2 is SYDVKM. This CDR3 region has 15 residues. The CDR3 coding sequence is TGTGCCAGCACCGCAGCGGGGGCCAGCACAGATACGCAGTATTTT. Amino acid sequence: CASTAAGASTDTQYF. The full variable domain, its missing parts supplied by reference TRBV28 and TRBJ2-3, is DVKVTQSSRYLVKRTGEKVFLECVQDMDHENMFWYRQDPGLGLRLIYFSYDVKMKEKGDIPEGYSVSREKKERFSLILESASTNQTSMYLCASTAAGASTDTQYFGPGTRLTVL.

The chain recombines TRBV7-8 with TRBJ1-1, with 7 positions matching TRBD1. V lost 9 bases and J lost 5; bases outside the gene matches: 6. The CDR3 is 12 residues long. Germline CDR1 is SGHVS and CDR2 is FQNEAQ. The CDR3 here is CASRGGRTEAFF. CDR3 coding DNA: TGTGCCAGTAGAGGGGGCCGGACTGAAGCTTTCTTT.

This clonotype was detected only a few times. V and J are TRBV30 and TRBJ2-1; 8 bases align to TRBD2. The germline V gene encodes CDR1 GTSNPN and CDR2 SVGIG (reference sequence). The junction had 9 bases not matched to a gene; V was cut back by 3 bases and J by 2 bases. The CDR3 runs 16 residues. This chain's CDR3 is CAWRGDGTRPYNEQFF. DNA of the CDR3: TGTGCCTGGAGAGGAGACGGGACTAGGCCCTACAATGAGCAGTTCTTC. Full variable domain (remainder filled in from reference TRBV30 and TRBJ2-1): SQTIHQWPATLVQPVGSPLSLECTVEGTSNPNLYWYRQAAGRGLQLLFYSVGIGQISSEVPQNLSASRPQDRQFILSSKKLLLSDSGFYLCAWRGDGTRPYNEQFFGPGTRLTVL.

The rearrangement joins TRBV10-3 to TRBJ2-5; TRBD2 agrees at 15 bases. V trimming: 6 bases; J trimming: 2 bases; junction bases outside the gene matches: 4. The CDR3 sequence is 16 residues long. The germline CDR1 and CDR2 sequences are ENHRY and SYGVKD. In DNA form, the CDR3 reads TGTGCCATCAGCCGCGGGACTAGCGGGGGGCAAGAGACCCAGTACTTC. As protein: CAISRGTSGGQETQYF.

This clonotype has just a few counts. The J gene is TRBJ2-7, the V gene TRBV7-9, with TRBD1 as a possible D gene (5 bases). Germline V gene sequence: CDR1 SEHNR, CDR2 FQNEAQ (reference sequence). CDR3 length equals 14 residues. Trimming removed 5 bases at V and 3 bases at J, with 14 bases between. CDR3: CASSPSTDYYEQYV. The CDR3 nucleotides read TGTGCCAGCAGCCCCTCGACAGATTACTACGAGCAGTACGTC.

This clonotype has more than one count but fewer than ten. J is TRBJ2-1 and V is TRBV7-3; D not resolved. This CDR3 has 16 residues. V gave up 5 bases and J gave up 4 bases, with 18 bases separating them. Germline lookup yields CDR1 SGHTA and CDR2 FQGTGA. CDR3 in amino acids: CASSPTLVASYNEQFF. The CDR3 nucleotides are TGTGCCAGCAGCCCGACTCTAGTGGCCTCTTACAATGAGCAGTTCTTC.

This clonotype was found a few times. J is TRBJ1-5 and V is TRBV7-9, with D possibly matching TRBD1 (5 bases). The germline CDR1 and CDR2 sequences are SEHNR and FQNEAQ (reference sequence). Trimming cost V 2 bases and J 2 bases, with 10 bases left between them. This CDR3 region has 15 residues. CDR3 coding DNA: TGTGCCAGCAGCTTAAGCAGGGAGGGCAATCAGCCCCAGCATTTT. This gives the protein CASSLSREGNQPQHF.

This clonotype was seen many times. The CDR3 here is CASSRGLNEKLFF. The CDR3 nucleotides are TGTGCCAGCAGCAGGGGGTTGAATGAAAAACTGTTTTTT. The chain uses TRBV7-9 and TRBJ1-4, with D maybe TRBD1 (6 bases). CDR3 size: 13 residues. CDR1 and CDR2 from the germline V gene are SEHNR and FQNEAQ (reference sequence). Trimming cost V 5 bases and J 5 bases, with 9 bases left between them. Looking up the rest from reference TRBV7-9 and TRBJ1-4 gives the full variable domain: DTGVSQNPRHKITKRGQNVTFRCDPISEHNRLYWYRQTLGQGPEFLTYFQNEAQLEKSRLLSDRFSAERPKGSFSTLEIQRTEQGDSAMYLCASSRGLNEKLFFGSGTQLSVL.

The CDR3 protein is CASSPGDYNSPLHF. CDR3 nucleotide sequence: TGTGCCAGCAGCCCGGGGGATTATAATTCACCCCTCCACTTT. The chain combines TRBV28 with TRBJ1-6, with D tentatively TRBD1 (5 bases). Germline loops: CDR1 MDHEN, CDR2 SYDVKM. Trimming removed 6 bases at V and 4 bases at J, with 10 bases between. There are 14 residues in the CDR3.

The gene calls are TRBV10-3 and TRBJ2-5; no clear D gene. The V and J ends lost 6 bases and 2 bases respectively, with 10 bases between them. The CDR3 totals 13 residues. Looked up from germline, CDR1 is ENHRY and CDR2 is SYGVKD. The CDR3 sequence: CAIRTDLQETQYF. CDR3 DNA sequence: TGTGCCATCAGAACGGACCTACAAGAGACCCAGTACTTC.

This clonotype was seen ten or more times. This chain uses TRBV12-3 or TRBV12-4 with TRBJ2-4; 7 bases match TRBD2. The CDR3 runs 16 residues. Trimming removed 3 bases from V and 0 bases from J; junction bases left unmatched: 5. The CDR3: CASSFASGGAKNIQYF. The DNA of the CDR3 is TGTGCCAGCAGTTTCGCCTCGGGGGGAGCCAAAAACATTCAGTACTTC.

J is TRBJ2-1 and V is TRBV4-3; D is undetermined. CDR1 LGHNA and CDR2 YSLEER come from the germline V gene. Trimming stripped 5 bases from V and 5 bases from J, with 7 bases between. This CDR3 spans 12 amino acids. The CDR3 loop reads CASSTINNEQFF. The CDR3 DNA follows: TGCGCCAGCAGCACCATAAACAATGAGCAGTTCTTC.